These 19 T cell receptor beta chains came from one sample sequenced in a study of CD8 T cells in ankylosing spondylitis. Using its own MiXCR run on the 5' RACE reads, TCRdb lists one record per CDR3 protein. The sample holds 250,000 to 300,000 distinct CDR3 sequences, 20% seen once. Sequencing was performed on blood, either unsorted or a sorted T cell fraction (not recorded which). The receptors originated from a male donor with ankylosing spondylitis or in good health (not recorded which).

This clonotype was recorded a few times. This chain links TRBV12-3 or TRBV12-4 with TRBJ1-3; the D is unclear. The CDR3 runs 15 residues. Deletions cut 4 bases from V and 0 bases from J, with 10 bases between. The CDR3 is CASSSDNDSGNTIYF. CDR3 nucleotides: TGTGCCAGCAGTTCAGACAATGACTCTGGAAACACCATATATTTT.

V and J are TRBV9 and TRBJ2-1; 11 positions match TRBD2. This CDR3 is 19 amino acids long. Germline-derived CDR1 and CDR2 are SGDLS and YYNGEE. V was pared by 1 base and J by 5 bases, with 14 bases of the junction left unmatched. CDR3 DNA: TGTGCCAGCAGCGTATTAGGGGTCCCACTAGCGGGAGAGGACAATGAGCAGTTCTTC. Protein product: CASSVLGVPLAGEDNEQFF. Supplemented by reference TRBV9 and TRBJ2-1, the full variable domain reads DSGVTQTPKHLITATGQRVTLRCSPRSGDLSVYWYQQSLDQGLQFLIQYYNGEERAKGNILERFSAQQFPDLHSELNLSSLELGDSALYFCASSVLGVPLAGEDNEQFFGPGTRLTVL.

The chain recombines TRBV20-1 with TRBJ2-6, with 7 bases aligning to TRBD1. CDR1 is DFQATT, CDR2 SNEGSKA, per germline (reference sequence). With 3 bases clipped from V and 0 bases from J, the junction kept 11 bases outside the gene matches. The CDR3 contains 18 residues. CDR3 sequence (DNA): TGCAGTGCTAGTCCCTCGGGACAGATCTCCTCTGGGGCCAACGTCCTGACTTTC. As protein: CSASPSGQISSGANVLTF.

This clonotype occurred a few times. This chain connects TRBV20-1 to TRBJ2-1; perhaps TRBD2 as D (5 bases). The CDR3 contains 16 residues. Looked up from germline, CDR1 is DFQATT and CDR2 is SNEGSKA (reference sequence). V was clipped by 2 bases and J by 0 bases, with 14 bases between them. DNA for the CDR3: TGCAGTGCTAGAAGGGCGGGCGGAAGCTCCTACAATGAGCAGTTCTTC. It translates to CSARRAGGSSYNEQFF.

This clonotype was detected many times. The chain carries TRBV6-5 and TRBJ1-4; possibly TRBD1 for D (5 bases). With 4 bases removed from V and 0 bases from J, the gap between germline ends came to 9 bases. CDR1 is MNHEY, CDR2 SVGAGI, per germline. The CDR3 contains 15 residues. The CDR3 reads CASSSGGATNEKLFF. CDR3 DNA: TGTGCCAGCAGTTCGGGGGGTGCAACTAATGAAAAACTGTTTTTT.

Many counts were recorded for this clonotype. The chain recombines TRBV20-1 with TRBJ2-7; D unresolved. The germline V gene encodes CDR1 DFQATT and CDR2 SNEGSKA (reference sequence). This CDR3 spans 14 amino acids. Trimming left V 3 bases short and J 2 bases short, with 14 bases between. CDR3 sequence reads: CSASRPAVPYEQYV. DNA of the CDR3: TGCAGTGCTAGTAGGCCCGCGGTTCCCTACGAGCAGTACGTC.

Remarks on this clonotype: This may arise from a read error, as a much more abundant clone is one base away. Here the CDR3 reads CASSLSGNRPQHF. CDR3 nucleotides: TGTGCCAGCAGCCTAAGTGGGAATCGGCCCCAGCATTTT. This chain links TRBV9 with TRBJ1-5; D ambiguous. CDR1 and CDR2 from the germline V gene are SGDLS and YYNGEE. This CDR3 spans 13 amino acids.

The chain couples TRBV11-2 to TRBJ2-1; 11 nucleotides align to TRBD1. Trimming at V came to 6 bases and at J to 6 bases, leaving 10 bases not matched to a gene. This CDR3 region has 16 residues. Germline V gives CDR1 SGHAT, CDR2 FQNNGV. CDR3 protein: CASSYPVGTGGNEQFF. The CDR3 DNA reads as TGTGCCAGCAGTTATCCGGTTGGGACAGGGGGCAATGAGCAGTTCTTC.

Remarks on this clonotype: Because the CDR3 is missing its conserved closing phenylalanine or tryptophan, this is likely a read error. The chain has TRBV28 and TRBJ2-1, with D hard to call. The germline V gene encodes CDR1 MDHEN and CDR2 SYDVKM. This CDR3 region has 12 residues. The V end was cut by 1 base, the J end by 4 bases, with 2 bases between. The CDR3 spells CASSLLYNEQFL. The CDR3, as DNA: TGTGCCAGCAGTTTATTATACAATGAGCAGTTCTTA.

In this sample, this clonotype turned up once. The V call is TRBV29-1, the J call TRBJ2-1; TRBD2 is a possible D gene (7 bases). The CDR3 consists of 15 residues. Trimming shortened V by 6 bases and J by 6 bases, and 21 bases separated the two germline ends. In germline, CDR1 is SQVTM, CDR2 ANQGSEA. The chain's CDR3 is CSVLEGGRVGNEQFF. Here the CDR3 DNA reads TGCAGCGTCTTAGAGGGGGGGCGGGTCGGCAATGAGCAGTTCTTC.

This clonotype was seen more than once but under ten times. This chain uses TRBV15 with TRBJ2-2, with 10 bases that match TRBD1. The V gene end was trimmed by 5 bases and the J gene end by 4 bases; junction bases not matched to a gene: 4. The germline CDR1 and CDR2 sequences are LNHNV and YYDKDF (reference sequence). The CDR3 covers 15 residues. Written as DNA, the CDR3 is TGTGCCACCAGCGGGGACAGGGGAAGCACCGGGGAGCTGTTTTTT. The encoded protein is CATSGDRGSTGELFF.

This clonotype was seen more than once but under ten times. CDR3 coding DNA: TGTGCCAGCAGCAAAGGCGGACAGAGCTCCTACGAGCAGTACGTC. Protein: CASSKGGQSSYEQYV. V usage is TRBV5-5 and J usage is TRBJ2-7, with D possibly being TRBD1 (6 bases). The V end was cut by 4 bases, the J end by 0 bases, with 14 bases between. CDR1 and CDR2 from the germline V gene are SGHKS and YYEKEE (reference sequence). CDR3 size: 15 residues.

The chain links TRBV5-1 to TRBJ1-1; TRBD1 aligns across 7 bases. Germline V gene sequence: CDR1 SGHRS, CDR2 YFSETQ. The CDR3 extends over 15 amino acids. V lost 4 bases, J lost 1 base, and 7 bases stayed unmatched. Here the CDR3 reads CASSTSGGPNTEAFF. As DNA, the CDR3 is TGCGCCAGCAGCACTTCAGGGGGGCCGAACACTGAAGCTTTCTTT.

The table lists this clonotype with a few counts. V gene TRBV20-1 combines with J gene TRBJ2-2; 8 bases are shared with TRBD2. Per germline, CDR1 DFQATT and CDR2 SNEGSKA (reference sequence). The trim removed 1 base at V and 3 bases at J, leaving 7 bases unmatched. This CDR3 has 16 residues. The CDR3 coding sequence is TGCAGTGCTAGAGGGGGTAGCGGGGTGGACACCGGGGAGCTGTTTTTT. Translating it yields CSARGGSGVDTGELFF.

This chain uses TRBV20-1 with TRBJ1-1; 7 nucleotides match TRBD1. Germline CDR1 is DFQATT and CDR2 is SNEGSKA (reference sequence). The V gene end was trimmed by 6 bases and the J gene end by 2 bases; junction bases not matched to a gene: 6. The CDR3 is 13 amino acids. CDR3 sequence: CSARGTANTEAFF. The DNA for the CDR3 is TGCAGTGCCAGGGGGACAGCCAACACTGAAGCTTTCTTT.

Only one count was recorded for this clonotype. This may arise from a read error, as a much more abundant clone is one base away. The chain recombines TRBV3-1 with TRBJ2-4, with D unresolved. Trimming stripped 1 base from V and 1 base from J, with 8 bases between. The V gene's germline CDR1 is LGHDT and CDR2 YNNKEL (reference sequence). The CDR3 runs 15 residues. The DNA of the CDR3 is TGTGCCAGCAGCCAAGTTGATATCGCCAAAAACATTCAGTACTTC. Translating gives CASSQVDIAKNIQYF.

V is TRBV7-2 and J is TRBJ2-3, with a possible D match to TRBD2 (6 bases). The CDR3 is 13 amino acids. V lost 5 bases and J 6 bases, leaving 12 bases between the germline ends. Germline CDR1 reads SGHTA; CDR2 reads FQGNSA. The CDR3 coding sequence is TGTGCCAGCAGCGTTCCGGGGACTGATACGCAGTATTTT. Protein sequence: CASSVPGTDTQYF.

The genes are TRBV7-2 and TRBJ1-3; 7 bases match TRBD1. J lost 2 bases, V lost 5 bases, and 6 bases had no gene match. The CDR3 totals 15 residues. Germline loops: CDR1 SGHTA, CDR2 FQGNSA. The CDR3 nucleotides read TGTGCCAGCAGCCCGACGGGACAGCCTGGAAACACCATATATTTT. The encoded protein is CASSPTGQPGNTIYF.

This sequence joins TRBV6-1 and TRBJ2-3; perhaps TRBD2 as D (5 bases). V lost 3 bases, J lost 4 bases, and 11 bases lay in between. The CDR3 covers 14 residues. The germline CDR1 and CDR2 sequences are MNHNS and SASEGT. CDR3 in DNA: TGTGCCAGCAGTGACGGGCTAGCCCCAGATACGCAGTATTTT. It specifies CASSDGLAPDTQYF.